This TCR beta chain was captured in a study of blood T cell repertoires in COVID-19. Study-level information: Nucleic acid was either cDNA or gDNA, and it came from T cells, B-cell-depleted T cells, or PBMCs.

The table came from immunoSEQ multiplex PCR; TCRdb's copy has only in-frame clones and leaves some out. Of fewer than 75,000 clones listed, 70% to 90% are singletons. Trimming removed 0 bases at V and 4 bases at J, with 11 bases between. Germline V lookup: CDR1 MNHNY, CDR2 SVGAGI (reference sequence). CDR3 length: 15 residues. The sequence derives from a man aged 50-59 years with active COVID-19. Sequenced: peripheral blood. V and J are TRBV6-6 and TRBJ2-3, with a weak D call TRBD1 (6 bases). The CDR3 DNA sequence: TGTGCCAGCAGTTACTCTACAGGGATGGCAGATACGCAGTATTTT. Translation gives CASSYSTGMADTQYF.